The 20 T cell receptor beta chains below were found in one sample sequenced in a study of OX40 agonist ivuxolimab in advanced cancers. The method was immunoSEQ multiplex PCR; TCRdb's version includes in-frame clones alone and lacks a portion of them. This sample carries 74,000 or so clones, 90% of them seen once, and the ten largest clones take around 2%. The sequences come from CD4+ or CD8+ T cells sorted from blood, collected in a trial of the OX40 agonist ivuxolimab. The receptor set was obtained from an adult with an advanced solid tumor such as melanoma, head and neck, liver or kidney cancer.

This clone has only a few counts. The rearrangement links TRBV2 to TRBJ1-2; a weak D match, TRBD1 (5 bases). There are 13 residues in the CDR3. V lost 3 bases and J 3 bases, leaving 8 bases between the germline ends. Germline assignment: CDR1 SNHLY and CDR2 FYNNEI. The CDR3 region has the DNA TGTGCCAGCAGTGAGGGGGGGGACTATGGCTACACCTTC. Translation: CASSEGGDYGYTF. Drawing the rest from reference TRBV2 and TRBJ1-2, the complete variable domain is EPEVTQTPSHQVTQMGQEVILRCVPISNHLYFYWYRQILGQKVEFLVSFYNNEISEKSEIFDDQFSVERPDGSNFTLKIRSTKLEDSAMYFCASSEGGDYGYTFGSGTRLTVV.

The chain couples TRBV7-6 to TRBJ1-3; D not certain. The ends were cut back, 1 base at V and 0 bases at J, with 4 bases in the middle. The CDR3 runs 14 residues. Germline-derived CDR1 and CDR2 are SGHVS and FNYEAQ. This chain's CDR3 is CASSLGSSGNTIYF. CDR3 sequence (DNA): TGTGCCAGCAGCTTAGGCAGCTCTGGAAACACCATATATTTT.

Here the CDR3 reads CASSIGPTAGYTF. The CDR3 DNA is TGTGCCAGTAGTATAGGCCCCACAGCTGGCTACACCTTC. The chain employs TRBV19 and TRBJ1-2, with D hard to call. The CDR3 runs to 13 residues. V gave up 1 base and J gave up 7 bases, with 10 bases separating them. Germline CDR1 LNHDA, CDR2 SQIVND (reference sequence).

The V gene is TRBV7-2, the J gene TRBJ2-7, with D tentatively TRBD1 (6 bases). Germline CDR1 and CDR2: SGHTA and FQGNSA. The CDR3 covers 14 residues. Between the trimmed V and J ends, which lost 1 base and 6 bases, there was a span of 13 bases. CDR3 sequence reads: CASSLGLTGTEQYF. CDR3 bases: TGTGCCAGCAGCTTAGGGCTGACAGGAACCGAGCAGTACTTC.

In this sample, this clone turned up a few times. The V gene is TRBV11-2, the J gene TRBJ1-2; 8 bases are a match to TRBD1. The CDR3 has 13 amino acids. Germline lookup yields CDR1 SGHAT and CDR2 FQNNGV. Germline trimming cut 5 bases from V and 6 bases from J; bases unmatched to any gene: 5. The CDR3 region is CASSLRGHDGYTF. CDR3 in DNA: TGTGCCAGCAGCCTCAGGGGGCATGATGGCTACACCTTC.

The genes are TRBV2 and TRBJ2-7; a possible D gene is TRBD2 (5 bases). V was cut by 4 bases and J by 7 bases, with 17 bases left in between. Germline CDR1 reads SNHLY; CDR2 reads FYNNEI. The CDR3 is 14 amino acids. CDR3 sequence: CASSGRRPPGEQYF. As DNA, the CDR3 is TGTGCCAGCAGTGGCAGACGTCCCCCGGGGGAGCAGTACTTC.

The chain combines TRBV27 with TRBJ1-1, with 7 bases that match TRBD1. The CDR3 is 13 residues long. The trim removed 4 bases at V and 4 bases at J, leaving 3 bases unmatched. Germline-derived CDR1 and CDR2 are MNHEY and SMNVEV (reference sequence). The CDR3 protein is CASSSGQFTEAFF. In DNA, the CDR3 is TGTGCCAGCAGTTCGGGACAGTTCACTGAAGCTTTCTTT.

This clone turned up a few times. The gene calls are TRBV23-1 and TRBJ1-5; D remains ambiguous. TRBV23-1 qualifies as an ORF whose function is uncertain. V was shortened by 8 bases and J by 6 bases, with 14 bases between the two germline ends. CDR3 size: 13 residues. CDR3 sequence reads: CASGSKGVQPQHF. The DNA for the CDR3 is TGCGCCAGCGGAAGCAAGGGCGTTCAGCCCCAGCATTTT.

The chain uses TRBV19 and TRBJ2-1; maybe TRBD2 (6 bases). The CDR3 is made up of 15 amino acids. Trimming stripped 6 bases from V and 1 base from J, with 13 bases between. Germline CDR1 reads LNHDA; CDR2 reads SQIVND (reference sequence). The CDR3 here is CASRTGSPSYNEQFF. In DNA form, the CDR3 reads TGTGCCAGTAGAACCGGGAGCCCGTCCTACAATGAGCAGTTCTTC.

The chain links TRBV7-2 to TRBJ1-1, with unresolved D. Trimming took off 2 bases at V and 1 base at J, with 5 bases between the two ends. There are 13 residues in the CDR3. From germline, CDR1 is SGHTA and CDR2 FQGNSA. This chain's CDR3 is CASSLMANTEAFF. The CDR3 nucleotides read TGTGCCAGCAGCTTAATGGCGAACACTGAAGCTTTCTTT.

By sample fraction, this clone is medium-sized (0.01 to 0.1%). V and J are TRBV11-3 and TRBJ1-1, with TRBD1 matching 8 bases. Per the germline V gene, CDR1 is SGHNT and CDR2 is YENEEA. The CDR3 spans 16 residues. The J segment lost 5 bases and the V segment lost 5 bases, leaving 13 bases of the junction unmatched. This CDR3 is CASSLGGQGVRTEAFF. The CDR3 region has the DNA TGTGCCAGCAGCCTCGGTGGACAGGGAGTAAGGACTGAAGCTTTCTTT.

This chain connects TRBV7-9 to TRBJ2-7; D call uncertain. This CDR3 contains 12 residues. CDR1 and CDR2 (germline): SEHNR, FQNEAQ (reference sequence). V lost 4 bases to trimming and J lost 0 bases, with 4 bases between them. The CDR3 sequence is CASSSPSYEQYF. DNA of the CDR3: TGTGCCAGCAGCTCCCCCTCCTACGAGCAGTACTTC.

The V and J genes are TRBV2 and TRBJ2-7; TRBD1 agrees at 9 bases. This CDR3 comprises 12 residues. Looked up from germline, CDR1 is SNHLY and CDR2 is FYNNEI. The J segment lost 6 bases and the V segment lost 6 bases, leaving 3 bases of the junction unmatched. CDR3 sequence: CASRQTGGEQYF. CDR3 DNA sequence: TGTGCCAGCAGACAGACAGGGGGCGAGCAGTACTTC.

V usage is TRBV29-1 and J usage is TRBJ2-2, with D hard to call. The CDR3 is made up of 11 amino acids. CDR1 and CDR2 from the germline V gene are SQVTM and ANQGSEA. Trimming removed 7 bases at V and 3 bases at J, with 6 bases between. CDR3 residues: CSAGDTGELFF. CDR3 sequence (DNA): TGCAGCGCTGGGGACACCGGGGAGCTGTTTTTT.

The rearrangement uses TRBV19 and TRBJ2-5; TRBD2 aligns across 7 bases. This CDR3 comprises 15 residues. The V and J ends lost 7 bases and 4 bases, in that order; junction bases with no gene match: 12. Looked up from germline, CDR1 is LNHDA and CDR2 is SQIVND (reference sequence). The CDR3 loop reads CASTRVGGEGETQYF. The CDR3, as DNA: TGTGCCAGTACCAGAGTGGGCGGGGAGGGAGAGACCCAGTACTTC.

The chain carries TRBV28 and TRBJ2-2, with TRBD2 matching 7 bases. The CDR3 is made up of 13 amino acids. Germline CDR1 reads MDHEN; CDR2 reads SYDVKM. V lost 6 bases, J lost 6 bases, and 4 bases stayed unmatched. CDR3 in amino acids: CASRPGGPGELFF. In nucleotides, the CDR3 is TGTGCCAGCAGGCCGGGAGGCCCCGGGGAGCTGTTTTTT.

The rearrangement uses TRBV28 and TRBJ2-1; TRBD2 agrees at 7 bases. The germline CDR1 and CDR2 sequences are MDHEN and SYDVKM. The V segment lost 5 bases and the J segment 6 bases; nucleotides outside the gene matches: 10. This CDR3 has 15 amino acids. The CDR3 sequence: CASSLSMGLSNEQFF. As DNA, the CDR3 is TGTGCCAGCAGTCTATCCATGGGACTATCCAATGAGCAGTTCTTC.

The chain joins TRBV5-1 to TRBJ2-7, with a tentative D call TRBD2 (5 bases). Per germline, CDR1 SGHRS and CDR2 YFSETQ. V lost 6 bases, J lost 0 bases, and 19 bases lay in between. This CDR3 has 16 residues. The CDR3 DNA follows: TGCGCCAGCACTTGGGCCCCAGCGGAGAGCTCCTACGAGCAGTACTTC. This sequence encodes CASTWAPAESSYEQYF.

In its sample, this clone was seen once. The DNA of the CDR3 is TGTGCCAGCAGCTTAATACCCGCGTACCAGTCCTACAATGAGCAGTTCTTC. It codes for CASSLIPAYQSYNEQFF. This chain connects TRBV7-3 to TRBJ2-1; D uncertain. The CDR3 runs to 17 residues. The germline gives CDR1 SGHTA, CDR2 FQGTGA. V shed 1 base and J shed 1 base, with 14 bases lying between them.

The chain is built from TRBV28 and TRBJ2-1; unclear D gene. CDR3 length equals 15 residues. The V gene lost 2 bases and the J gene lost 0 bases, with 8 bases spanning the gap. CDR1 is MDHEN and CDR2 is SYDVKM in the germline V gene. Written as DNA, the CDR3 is TGTGCCAGCAGTTTAGGGCGTAGCTCCTACAATGAGCAGTTCTTC. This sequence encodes CASSLGRSSYNEQFF.